The 16 T cell receptor beta chains below were found in one sample sequenced in a study of CD8+CD57+ T cells in acquired aplastic anemia. Both TCR beta VDJ combination and CDR3 sequence profiling were carried out. Genomic DNA was the template for this profiling. Each CDR3 protein gets one entry after TCRdb re-called the reads with MiXCR. The data show more than 250,000 distinct CDR3 sequences, approximately 55% seen once. The sequenced material came from sorted CD4+, CD8+, or CD8+CD57+ T cells (not recorded which) from PBMCs. The receptor source for this set is a human donor with severe aplastic anemia or a healthy control (not recorded which).

The gene calls are TRBV6-1 and TRBJ1-2, with a weak D call TRBD1 (6 bases). The CDR3 length is 15 residues. The V gene lost 5 bases and the J gene lost 6 bases, with 19 bases spanning the gap. Per germline, CDR1 MNHNS and CDR2 SASEGT. The CDR3 bases are TGTGCCAGCAGTTACTCAGGGGCCAGATCCGATGGCTACACCTTC. Its translation: CASSYSGARSDGYTF.

The J gene is TRBJ1-6, the V gene TRBV5-1, with D perhaps TRBD1 (6 bases). The V gene's germline CDR1 is SGHRS and CDR2 YFSETQ. V was cut by 2 bases and J by 5 bases, with 17 bases left in between. The CDR3 totals 17 residues. CDR3 DNA: TGCGCCAGCAGCTTTACTCCACAGGGTGGTGATAATTCACCCCTCCACTTT. Protein sequence: CASSFTPQGGDNSPLHF.

This clonotype was recorded once. The chain employs TRBV24-1 and TRBJ1-5, with 7 bases aligning to TRBD1. This CDR3 has 18 amino acids. CDR1 KGHDR and CDR2 SFDVKD come from the germline V gene. V shed 1 base and J 6 bases; nucleotides not matched to a gene: 14. Written as DNA, the CDR3 is TGTGCCACCAGTGATTTCGTTGGGGAGAGGGGGCCTGGTCAGCCCCAGCATTTT. Translation: CATSDFVGERGPGQPQHF.

The CDR3 protein is CASRDSRLAGTQHF. Written as DNA, the CDR3 is TGTGCCAGCAGGGATAGTAGACTAGCGGGGACCCAGCATTTT. The chain links TRBV2 to TRBJ1-5; D gene unclear. Between the trimmed V and J ends, which lost 6 bases and 11 bases, there was a span of 20 bases. CDR3 size: 14 residues. The germline V gene encodes CDR1 SNHLY and CDR2 FYNNEI.

V and J are TRBV10-3 and TRBJ1-1; TRBD1 is a possible D gene (5 bases). Germline V gene data show CDR1 as ENHRY and CDR2 as SYGVKD. Trimming cost V 2 bases and J 1 base, with 8 bases left between them. CDR3 length: 14 amino acids. The CDR3 protein is CAISEGGGNTEAFF. The CDR3, as DNA: TGTGCCATCAGTGAGGGGGGGGGGAACACTGAAGCTTTCTTT.

This sequence joins TRBV7-2 and TRBJ2-1; a weak D match, TRBD1 (8 bases). Trimming removed 0 bases at V and 13 bases at J, with 16 bases between. This CDR3 region has 14 residues. The germline V gene encodes CDR1 SGHTA and CDR2 FQGNSA. This CDR3 reads CASSLARQGTNQFF. The CDR3 DNA follows: TGTGCCAGCAGCTTAGCCCGACAGGGGACTAATCAGTTCTTC.

The V call is TRBV9, the J call TRBJ2-7; D is perhaps TRBD1 or TRBD2 (7 bases each). Per germline, CDR1 SGDLS and CDR2 YYNGEE. The CDR3 loop spans 14 amino acids. V lost 3 bases and J 3 bases, leaving 13 bases between the germline ends. CDR3 in DNA: TGTGCCAGCAGCGGACAGGGAGGGGGCTACGAGCAGTACTTC. Translating it yields CASSGQGGGYEQYF.

This chain connects TRBV7-9 to TRBJ1-2; 7 bases are shared with TRBD1. Germline V CDR1 and CDR2: SEHNR, FQNEAQ (reference sequence). This CDR3 contains 13 residues. J lost 6 bases, V lost 5 bases, and 6 bases had no gene match. CDR3 loop: CASSPGQENGYTF. In DNA form, the CDR3 reads TGTGCCAGCAGCCCCGGACAGGAGAATGGCTACACCTTC.

At least ten counts were recorded for this clonotype. The chain employs TRBV20-1 and TRBJ1-4; no clear D. The V and J ends lost 0 bases and 5 bases respectively, with 13 bases between them. The germline V gene has CDR1 DFQATT and CDR2 SNEGSKA (reference sequence). CDR3 size: 15 residues. The CDR3 is CSARESSGPNEKLFF. Here the CDR3 DNA reads TGCAGTGCTAGAGAATCAAGCGGTCCGAATGAAAAACTGTTTTTT.

Concerning this clonotype: One junction end disagrees with the germline gene, perhaps due to a read error. V is TRBV7-9 and J is TRBJ1-1, with 7 positions matching TRBD1. CDR3 length: 13 amino acids. Germline lookup yields CDR1 SEHNR and CDR2 FQNEAQ (reference sequence). The CDR3: CASSSTGNTEALF. CDR3 nucleotide sequence: TGTGCCAGCAGCTCGACAGGGAACACTGAAGCTTTATTT.

This clonotype has just a few counts. The gene calls are TRBV20-1 and TRBJ2-7; D is possibly TRBD1 (5 bases). Germline CDR1 DFQATT, CDR2 SNEGSKA (reference sequence). Trimming pared 1 base from V and 3 bases from J, leaving 13 bases between. This CDR3 has 14 residues. The CDR3: CSARGQGGVYEQYF. CDR3 nucleotide sequence: TGCAGTGCTAGAGGGCAGGGTGGGGTCTACGAGCAGTACTTC.

This clonotype was counted many times. The chain uses TRBV6-2 or TRBV6-3 and TRBJ2-7; 8 bases are shared with TRBD1. The CDR3 is made up of 17 amino acids. Germline CDR1 MNHEY, CDR2 SVGEGT. Trimming at V came to 9 bases and at J to 3 bases, leaving 19 bases not matched to a gene. CDR3 sequence reads: CASSPLKDRAILYEQYF. The DNA for the CDR3 is TGTGCCAGTTCCCCATTGAAGGACAGGGCTATCCTCTACGAGCAGTACTTC.

The V call is TRBV3-1, the J call TRBJ2-3; the match to TRBD2 covers 12 bases. Germline lookup yields CDR1 LGHDT and CDR2 YNNKEL (reference sequence). CDR3 length: 18 amino acids. With V trimmed by 1 base and J by 6 bases, 11 bases remained unmatched. The CDR3 is CASSQGQLAGGWGDTQYF. For the CDR3, the DNA is TGTGCCAGCAGCCAAGGCCAACTAGCGGGAGGTTGGGGGGATACGCAGTATTTT.

This clonotype was counted a single time. Germline is not matched at one junction end, which may reflect a read error. The CDR3 loop reads CASTDRADSNQHQHF. The CDR3 region has the DNA TGTGCCAGTACCGATCGAGCCGATAGCAATCAGCACCAGCATTTT. The chain has TRBV19 and TRBJ1-5; D unclear. The CDR3 consists of 15 residues. Germline V lookup: CDR1 LNHDA, CDR2 SQIVND (reference sequence).

The chain has TRBV15 and TRBJ2-5; D possibly corresponds to TRBD1 (8 bases). Matching the DNA end better, TRBJ2-1 makes the J call doubtful. The CDR3 is 15 residues long. Germline lookup yields CDR1 LNHNV and CDR2 YYDKDF (reference sequence). CDR3 residues: CATSLDREGIREQFF. DNA of the CDR3: TGTGCCACCAGCTTGGACAGGGAGGGAATTAGGGAGCAGTTCTTC.

At least ten counts were recorded for this clonotype. This chain connects TRBV6-5 to TRBJ2-3, with D perhaps TRBD1 or TRBD2 (6 bases each). The V gene's germline CDR1 is MNHEY and CDR2 SVGAGI. V was shortened by 4 bases and J by 1 base, with 12 bases between the two germline ends. CDR3 size: 15 residues. For the CDR3, the DNA is TGTGCCAGCAGTTCCCCCGGGGGCGGCACAGATACGCAGTATTTT. Translated, it gives CASSSPGGGTDTQYF.